Each of the 11 T cell receptor beta chains below was sequenced from the same sample in a study of blood T cell repertoires in COVID-19. The data were produced by immunoSEQ multiplex PCR, yet TCRdb's version contains in-frame clones alone and is incomplete. The table has hundreds of thousands of clones, around 88% seen once. Sequenced input: peripheral blood. The source is a woman in her twenties or thirties with acute or convalescent COVID-19.

This chain joins TRBV14 and TRBJ2-5, with a possible D match to TRBD1 (5 bases). CDR1 and CDR2 from the germline V gene are SGHDN and FVKESK. The CDR3 covers 13 residues. The V gene lost 4 bases and the J gene lost 10 bases, with 16 bases spanning the gap. The CDR3 spells CASSPFDSPDQYF. The CDR3, as DNA: TGTGCCAGCAGCCCCTTCGACAGCCCGGACCAGTACTTC.

The J gene is TRBJ2-3, the V gene TRBV12-5; D call uncertain. V lost 1 base and J 5 bases, leaving 13 bases between the germline ends. The CDR3 runs to 15 residues. Germline CDR1 LGHNT, CDR2 FRNRAP. The DNA of the CDR3 is TGTGCTAGTGGTTTGGCTACCGTGCCCGGAGATACGCAGTATTTT. It codes for CASGLATVPGDTQYF.

V is TRBV6-5 and J is TRBJ2-3; possibly TRBD2 for D (5 bases). Germline V gene data show CDR1 as MNHEY and CDR2 as SVGAGI. The CDR3 runs 15 residues. With 7 bases removed from V and 7 bases from J, the gap between germline ends came to 21 bases. The CDR3 sequence is CASTKGDMVKNTQYF. CDR3 bases: TGTGCCAGCACTAAGGGAGACATGGTGAAGAATACGCAGTATTTT.

The genes are TRBV12-5 and TRBJ2-1; D unclear. This CDR3 region has 18 residues. V lost 3 bases and J lost 0, with 18 bases in between. CDR1 and CDR2 from the germline V gene are LGHNT and FRNRAP. The CDR3 DNA reads as TGTGCTAGTGGTTTCGGTACAAAGACTCTTAGCTCCTACAATGAGCAGTTCTTC. The encoded protein is CASGFGTKTLSSYNEQFF.

J is TRBJ2-1 and V is TRBV1; the DNA was not compared with TRBD2, the D call given in the table. TRBV1 is tagged as a pseudogene. The CDR3 covers 14 residues. The CDR3 DNA follows: TGCACCAGCAGCCTTCGACCGGCGGACAATGAGCAGTTCTTC. Its translation: CTSSLRPADNEQFF.

This chain joins TRBV11-2 and TRBJ2-5, with 14 bases matching TRBD2. The CDR3 has 16 amino acids. Germline V gene sequence: CDR1 SGHAT, CDR2 FQNNGV. V lost 4 bases and J lost 5; bases outside the gene matches: 6. The CDR3 DNA sequence: TGTGCCAGCAGCTCAAGACTAGCGGGGGGGCTTGAGACCCAGTACTTC. Protein: CASSSRLAGGLETQYF.

The genes are TRBV4-2 and TRBJ2-3; D uncertain. The CDR3 has 14 residues. V was clipped by 1 base and J by 0 bases, with 5 bases between them. Germline V gene lookup returns CDR1 LGHNA and CDR2 YNFKEQ. CDR3 DNA: TGTGCCAGCAGCCAAGTATTGAGCACAGATACGCAGTATTTT. Its translation: CASSQVLSTDTQYF.

V is TRBV5-1 and J is TRBJ1-1, with D tentatively TRBD1 (6 bases). Germline V gives CDR1 SGHRS, CDR2 YFSETQ. The V and J ends lost 4 bases and 2 bases respectively, with 18 bases between them. The CDR3 totals 16 residues. CDR3 loop: CASSRTGQGINTEAFF. CDR3 nucleotide sequence: TGCGCCAGCAGCCGGACCGGGCAGGGGATAAACACTGAAGCTTTCTTT. The full variable domain, its missing parts supplied by reference TRBV5-1 and TRBJ1-1, is KAGVTQTPRYLIKTRGQQVTLSCSPISGHRSVSWYQQTPGQGLQFLFEYFSETQRNKGNFPGRFSGRQFSNSRSEMNVSTLELGDSALYLCASSRTGQGINTEAFFGQGTRLTVV.

The CDR3 bases are TGTGCCAGCAGCCAGTCCGGGGGAATAGCCTCCTACGAGCAGTACTTC. Its protein product is CASSQSGGIASYEQYF. The chain uses TRBV3-1 (or the pseudogene TRBV3-2) and TRBJ2-7, with D possibly TRBD2 on 6 matching bases. V shed 3 bases and J shed 0 bases, with 15 bases lying between them. The CDR3 runs to 16 residues. CDR1 and CDR2 (germline): LGHDT, YNNKEL (reference sequence).

The rearrangement uses TRBV4-1 and TRBJ1-1; TRBD1 might be the D (6 bases). Germline-derived CDR1 and CDR2 are MGHRA and YSYEKL. Trimming took 6 bases from V and 2 from J, leaving 13 bases between them. The CDR3 contains 14 residues. CDR3 nucleotides: TGCGCCAGCAGTCTCAGGGGACCTAACACTGAAGCTTTCTTT. It yields the protein CASSLRGPNTEAFF.

This clone came up once. This chain uses TRBV7-8 with TRBJ2-3, with 10 nucleotides matching TRBD2. The germline V gene has CDR1 SGHVS and CDR2 FQNEAQ. This CDR3 has 18 amino acids. J was trimmed by 2 bases and V by 3 bases; bases with no gene match: 11. The CDR3 DNA reads TGTGCCAGCAGCTTTGGGGTAGCGGGGGGCTTCTACACAGATACGCAGTATTTT. Its protein product is CASSFGVAGGFYTDTQYF.